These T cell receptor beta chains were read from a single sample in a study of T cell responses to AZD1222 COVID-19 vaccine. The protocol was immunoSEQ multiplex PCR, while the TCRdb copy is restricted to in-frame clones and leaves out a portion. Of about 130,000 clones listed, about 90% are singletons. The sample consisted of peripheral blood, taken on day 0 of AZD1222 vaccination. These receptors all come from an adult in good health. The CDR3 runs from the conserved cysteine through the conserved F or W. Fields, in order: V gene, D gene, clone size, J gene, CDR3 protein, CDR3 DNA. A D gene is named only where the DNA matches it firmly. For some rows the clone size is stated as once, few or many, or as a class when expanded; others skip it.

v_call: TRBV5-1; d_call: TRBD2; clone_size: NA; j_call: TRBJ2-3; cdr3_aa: CASSLGPTSGSTDTQYF; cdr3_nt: TGCGCCAGCAGCTTGGGGCCCACTAGCGGAAGCACAGATACGCAGTATTTT
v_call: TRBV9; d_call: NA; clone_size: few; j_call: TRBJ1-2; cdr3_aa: CASSAGTPNYGYTF; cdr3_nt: TGTGCCAGCAGCGCCGGGACACCTAACTATGGCTACACCTTC
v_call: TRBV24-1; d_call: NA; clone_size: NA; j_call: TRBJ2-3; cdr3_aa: CATSETPAVTDTQYF; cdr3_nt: TGTGCCACCAGTGAGACCCCGGCGGTGACAGATACGCAGTATTTT
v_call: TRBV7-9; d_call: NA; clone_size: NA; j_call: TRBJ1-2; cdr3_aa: CASSSPDSGYGYTF; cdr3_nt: TGTGCCAGCAGCTCACCGGACAGCGGCTATGGCTACACCTTC
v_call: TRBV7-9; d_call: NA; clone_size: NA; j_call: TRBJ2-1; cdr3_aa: CASSSQGGPYNEQFF; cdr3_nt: TGTGCCAGCAGCTCCCAGGGGGGTCCCTACAATGAGCAGTTCTTC
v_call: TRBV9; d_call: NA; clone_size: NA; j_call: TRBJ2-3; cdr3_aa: CASSVVGDTQYF; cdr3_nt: TGTGCCAGCAGCGTAGTGGGAGATACGCAGTATTTT
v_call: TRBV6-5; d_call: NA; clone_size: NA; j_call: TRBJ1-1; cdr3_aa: CASSAEGGTEAFF; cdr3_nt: TGTGCCAGCAGCGCCGAGGGCGGCACTGAAGCTTTCTTT
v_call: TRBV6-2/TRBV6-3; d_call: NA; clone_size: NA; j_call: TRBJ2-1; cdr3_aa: CASSYSAGNEQFF; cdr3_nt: TGTGCCAGCAGTTACTCGGCGGGTAATGAGCAGTTCTTC
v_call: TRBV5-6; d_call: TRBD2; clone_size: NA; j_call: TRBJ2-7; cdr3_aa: CASSPGGSYEQYF; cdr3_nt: TGTGCCAGCAGCCCGGGGGGCTCCTACGAGCAGTACTTC
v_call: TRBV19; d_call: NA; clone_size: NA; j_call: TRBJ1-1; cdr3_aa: CASSIWQGGGTTEAFF; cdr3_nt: TGTGCCAGTAGTATATGGCAGGGAGGCGGTACGACTGAAGCTTTCTTT
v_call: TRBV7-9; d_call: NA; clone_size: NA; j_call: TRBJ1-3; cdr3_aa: CASSDLVGGNTIYF; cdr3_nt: TGTGCCAGCAGCGACTTAGTGGGCGGAAACACCATATATTTT
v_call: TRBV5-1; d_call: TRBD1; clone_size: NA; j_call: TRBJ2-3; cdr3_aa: CASSWGQGTDTQYF; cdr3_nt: TGCGCCAGCAGCTGGGGACAGGGAACAGATACGCAGTATTTT
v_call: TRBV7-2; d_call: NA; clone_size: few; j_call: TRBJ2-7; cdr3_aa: CASSRGTYEQYF; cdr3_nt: TGTGCCAGCAGCCGGGGGACCTACGAGCAGTACTTC
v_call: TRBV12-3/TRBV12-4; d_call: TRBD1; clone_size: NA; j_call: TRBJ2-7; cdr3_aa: CASRPTGAGEQYF; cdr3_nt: TGTGCCAGCAGACCTACAGGGGCGGGCGAGCAGTACTTC
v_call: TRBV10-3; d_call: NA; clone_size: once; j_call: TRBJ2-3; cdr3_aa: CAISESLEISTDTQYF; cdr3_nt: TGTGCCATCAGTGAGTCGCTGGAGATAAGCACAGATACGCAGTATTTT
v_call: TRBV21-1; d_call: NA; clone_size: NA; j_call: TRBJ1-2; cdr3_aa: CASSRQTETGRSYGYTF; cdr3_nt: TGTGCCAGCAGCCGCCAGACTGAGACAGGGAGGAGCTATGGCTACACCTTC
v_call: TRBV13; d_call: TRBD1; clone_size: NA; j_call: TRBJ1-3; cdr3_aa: CASSDGTGGNTIYF; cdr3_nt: TGTGCCAGCAGCGACGGGACAGGGGGAAACACCATATATTTT
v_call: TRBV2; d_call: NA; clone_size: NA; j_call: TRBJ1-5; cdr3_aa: CASSGPRLTVQKGNQPQHF; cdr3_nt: TGTGCCAGCAGCGGGCCCCGTTTGACAGTCCAAAAAGGCAATCAGCCCCAGCATTTT
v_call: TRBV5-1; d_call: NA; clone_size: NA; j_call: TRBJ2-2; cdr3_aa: CASSLAARAGGTGELFF; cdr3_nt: TGCGCCAGCAGCTTGGCCGCCAGGGCAGGTGGGACCGGGGAGCTGTTTTTT
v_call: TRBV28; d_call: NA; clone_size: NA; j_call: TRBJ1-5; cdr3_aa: CASSPQFNQPQHF; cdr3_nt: TGTGCCAGCAGTCCTCAGTTCAATCAGCCCCAGCATTTT
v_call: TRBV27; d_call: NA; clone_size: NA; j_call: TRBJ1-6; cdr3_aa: CASRQRDSILDNSPLHF; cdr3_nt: TGTGCCAGCAGACAACGGGACTCAATCCTAGATAATTCACCCCTCCACTTT
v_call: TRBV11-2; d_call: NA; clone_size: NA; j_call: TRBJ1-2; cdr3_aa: CASSSVGGSWGYTF; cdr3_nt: TGTGCCAGCAGCTCCGTCGGGGGTTCCTGGGGCTACACCTTC
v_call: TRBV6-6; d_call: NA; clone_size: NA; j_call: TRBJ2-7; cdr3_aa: CASRPREPEGYEQYF; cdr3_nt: TGTGCCAGCAGACCCCGGGAGCCGGAAGGCTACGAGCAGTACTTC
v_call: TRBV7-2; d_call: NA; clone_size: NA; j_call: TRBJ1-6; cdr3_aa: CASSRGPLGSPLHF; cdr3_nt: TGTGCCAGCAGCCGGGGCCCCCTTGGGTCACCCCTCCACTTT
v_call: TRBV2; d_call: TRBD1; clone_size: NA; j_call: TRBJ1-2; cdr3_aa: CASSVDRGVCTF; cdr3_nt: TGTGCCAGCAGTGTGGACAGGGGGGTCTGCACCTTC
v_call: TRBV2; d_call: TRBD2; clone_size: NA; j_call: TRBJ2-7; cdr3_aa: CASSGGGYSYEQYF; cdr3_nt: TGTGCCAGCAGTGGGGGAGGGTACTCCTACGAGCAGTACTTC
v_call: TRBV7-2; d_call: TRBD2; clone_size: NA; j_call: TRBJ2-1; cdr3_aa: CASSLGSGTSGYNEQFF; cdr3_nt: TGTGCCAGCAGCTTAGGGTCCGGGACTAGCGGCTACAATGAGCAGTTCTTC
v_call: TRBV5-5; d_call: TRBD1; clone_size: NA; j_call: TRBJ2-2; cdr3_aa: CASSWGQGRTGTTNTGELFF; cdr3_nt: TGTGCCAGCAGCTGGGGACAGGGGAGGACGGGGACTACCAACACCGGGGAGCTGTTTTTT
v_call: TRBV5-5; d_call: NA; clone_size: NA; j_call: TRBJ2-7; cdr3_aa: CASSLEQEDWYSYEQYF; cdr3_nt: TGTGCCAGCAGCTTGGAGCAGGAGGACTGGTACTCCTACGAGCAGTACTTC
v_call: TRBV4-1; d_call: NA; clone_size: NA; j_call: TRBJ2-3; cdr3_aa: CASSSSFAGGDTQYF; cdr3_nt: TGCGCCAGCAGCTCTTCGTTTGCGGGTGGAGATACGCAGTATTTT
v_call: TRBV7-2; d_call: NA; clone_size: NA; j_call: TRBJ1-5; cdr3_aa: CASSLWDSNQPQHF; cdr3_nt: TGTGCCAGCAGCTTATGGGATAGCAATCAGCCCCAGCATTTT
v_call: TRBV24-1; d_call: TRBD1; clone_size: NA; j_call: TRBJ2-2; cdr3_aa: CATSDFRGHANTGELFF; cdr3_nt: TGTGCCACCAGTGATTTTAGGGGGCACGCGAACACCGGGGAGCTGTTTTTT
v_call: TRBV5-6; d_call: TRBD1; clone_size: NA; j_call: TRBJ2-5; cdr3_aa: CASKAWGWDREKETQYF; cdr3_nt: TGTGCCAGCAAAGCTTGGGGGTGGGACAGGGAGAAAGAGACCCAGTACTTC
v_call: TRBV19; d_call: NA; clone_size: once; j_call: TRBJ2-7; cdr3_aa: CASSVSGAAYEQYF; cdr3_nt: TGTGCCAGTAGTGTCAGTGGAGCCGCCTACGAGCAGTACTTC
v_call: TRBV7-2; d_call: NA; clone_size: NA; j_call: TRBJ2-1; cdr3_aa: CASSSYGGEQFF; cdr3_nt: TGTGCCAGCAGCTCATATGGGGGGGAGCAGTTCTTC
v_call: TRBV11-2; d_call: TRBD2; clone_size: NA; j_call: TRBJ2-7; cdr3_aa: CASSPNSGDYSPIEQYF; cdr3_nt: TGTGCCAGCAGCCCAAATAGCGGGGATTACTCCCCTATCGAGCAGTACTTC
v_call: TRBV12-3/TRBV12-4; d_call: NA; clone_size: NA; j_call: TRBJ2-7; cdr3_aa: CASSRGYSYEQYF; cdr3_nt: TGTGCCAGCAGTCGGGGCTACTCCTACGAGCAGTACTTC
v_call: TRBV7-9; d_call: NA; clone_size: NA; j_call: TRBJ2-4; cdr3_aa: CASSPRVGGLAKNIQYF; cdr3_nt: TGTGCCAGCAGCCCACGGGTGGGGGGACTAGCCAAAAACATTCAGTACTTC
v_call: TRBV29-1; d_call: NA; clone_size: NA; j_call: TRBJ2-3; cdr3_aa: CSVEDGRTTDTQYF; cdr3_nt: TGCAGCGTTGAAGATGGCCGGACGACAGATACGCAGTATTTT
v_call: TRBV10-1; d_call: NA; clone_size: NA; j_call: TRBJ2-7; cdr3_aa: CASSPDLGRSYEQYF; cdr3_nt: TGCGCCAGCAGTCCGGACCTCGGCAGAAGCTACGAGCAGTACTTC
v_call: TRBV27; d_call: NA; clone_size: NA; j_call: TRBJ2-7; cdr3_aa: CASSPLGGYEQYF; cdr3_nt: TGTGCCAGCAGCCCTCTAGGAGGGTACGAGCAGTACTTC
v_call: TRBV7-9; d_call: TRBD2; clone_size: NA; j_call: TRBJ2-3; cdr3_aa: CASSSLGLAGRTDTQYF; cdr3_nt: TGTGCCAGCAGCTCCCTGGGTCTAGCGGGGAGGACAGATACGCAGTATTTT
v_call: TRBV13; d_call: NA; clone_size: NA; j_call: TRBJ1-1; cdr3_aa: CASSSGQLVRAFF; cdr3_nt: TGTGCCAGCAGCTCCGGGCAGCTGGTACGAGCTTTCTTT
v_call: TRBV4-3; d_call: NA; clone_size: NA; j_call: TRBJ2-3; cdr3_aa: CASGNRDTFTDTQYF; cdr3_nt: TGCGCCAGCGGAAACCGCGATACCTTCACAGATACGCAGTATTTT
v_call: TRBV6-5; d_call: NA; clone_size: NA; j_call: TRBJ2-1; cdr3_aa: CANRTANNEQFF; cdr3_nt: TGTGCCAACAGGACAGCCAACAATGAGCAGTTCTTC
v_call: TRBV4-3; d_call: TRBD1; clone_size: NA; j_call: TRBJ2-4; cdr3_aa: CASSQGTGKAKNIQYF; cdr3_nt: TGCGCCAGCAGCCAAGGGACAGGGAAAGCCAAAAACATTCAGTACTTC
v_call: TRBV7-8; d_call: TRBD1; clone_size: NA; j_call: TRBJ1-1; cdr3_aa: CASSLAGQGNTEAFF; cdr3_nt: TGTGCCAGCAGCTTAGCGGGACAGGGTAACACTGAAGCTTTCTTT
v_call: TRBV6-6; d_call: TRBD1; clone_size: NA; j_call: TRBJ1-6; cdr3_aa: CASGQDGSSPLHF; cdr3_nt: TGTGCCAGCGGACAGGATGGGAGTTCACCCCTCCACTTT
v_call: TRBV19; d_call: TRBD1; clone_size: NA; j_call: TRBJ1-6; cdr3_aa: CASTGTANSPLHF; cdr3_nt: TGTGCCAGCACCGGGACAGCAAATTCACCCCTCCACTTT
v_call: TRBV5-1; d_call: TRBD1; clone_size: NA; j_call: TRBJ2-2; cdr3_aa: CASRPGQPTTGELFF; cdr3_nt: TGCGCCAGCAGACCGGGACAGCCTACAACCGGGGAGCTGTTTTTT
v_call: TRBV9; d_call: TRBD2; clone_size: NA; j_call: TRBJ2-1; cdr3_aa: CASGLVNEQFF; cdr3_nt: TGTGCCAGTGGACTAGTCAATGAGCAGTTCTTC
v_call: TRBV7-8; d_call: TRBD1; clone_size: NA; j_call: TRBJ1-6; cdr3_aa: CASSSPDRAYNSPLHF; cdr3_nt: TGTGCCAGCAGCTCGCCCGACAGGGCCTATAATTCACCCCTCCACTTT
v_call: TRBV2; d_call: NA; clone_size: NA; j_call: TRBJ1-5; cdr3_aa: CASSEVRSNQPQHF; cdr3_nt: TGTGCCAGCAGTGAGGTTAGATCCAATCAGCCCCAGCATTTT
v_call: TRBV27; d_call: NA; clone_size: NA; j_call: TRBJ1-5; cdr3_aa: CASKDSSNQPQHF; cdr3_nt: TGTGCCAGCAAGGACTCAAGCAATCAGCCCCAGCATTTT